The present entry profiles one T cell receptor beta chain with its context. This receptor's antigen is unknown. Per-nucleotide qualities are absent, and no much larger clonotype sits a single base away. The germline V gene yields SQVTM for CDR1 and ANQGSEA for CDR2. Counted from cysteine to phenylalanine, this CDR3 has 11 amino acids. The entry retains the CDR3 DNA only, 33 bases that are in frame from base 1. Cut back by 8 bases and 11 bases, the V and J ends lie 18 bases apart. This entry belongs to a study of blood T cell repertoires in COVID-19 (TCRdb year 2020). About the full investigation: The collaborator samples originated in the United States, Italy and Spain and spanned the acute and convalescent phases of COVID-19. The prospective study material was composed of cDNA or gDNA derived from T cells, B-cell-depleted T cells, or PBMCs. The dataset comprised deeply sampled blood TCRbeta repertoires from subjects exposed to, actively infected with, or recovered from COVID-19. The repertoires were made available in a free public database intended to serve as a resource for research on the immune response to SARS-CoV-2. Samples came from the ongoing ImmuneRACE study (first 160 participants) plus 1,254 subjects from 6 global collaborators. The sample metadata nearly always contained a de-identified subject ID, COVID-19 status, age in years and sex. Where HLA class I and class II types were available, the types were taken from metadata supplied by the sample provider, not from assay-based typing.

TCRbeta CDR3 regions were amplified from genomic DNA using the immunoSEQ Assay, a bias-controlled multiplex PCR. On the authors' methods: Within the assay, amplification of reference gene primers was used to estimate how many nucleated cells each sample contained. To quantify the absolute abundance of each unique TCRbeta CDR3 rearrangement, sequence reads were collapsed and filtered. For each sample, productive Simpson clonality was calculated by taking the square root of Simpson's diversity index across productive rearrangements. Sourced from immuneACCESS, this table was stored by TCRdb with only in-frame sequences that have V and J called. A share of the clones is absent; for the studies checked, an unresolved V gene accounts for under half, and the remainder has no known explanation. D and trimming come from the DNA, and the V and J calls and clone size come from that table. A total of 170,000 or so clones appear in this sample, around nine tenths of them only once. The ten top clones hold less than 3.5% of the sample.

Collaborating institutions collected whole blood in K2EDTA tubes following their own protocols. For TCRbeta analysis, collaborators shipped samples as frozen whole blood, isolated PBMCs, or DNA extracted from either of those sample types. What the study reported, not specific to this receptor: How much clinical and demographic metadata was included differed by source and by participant, and the metadata was provided uncurated.

This receptor was identified in a middle-aged man with active or convalescent COVID-19. The sequenced sample was peripheral blood. This sequence uses TRBV29-1 and TRBJ1-1; TRBD1 is possibly the D segment (6 matching bases). The DNA sequence is as follows: TGCAGCTCGAAACAGGGACGGCTCGCTTTCTTT. The translation is CSSKQGRLAFF.